These 26 T cell receptor beta chains were all obtained from the same sample, sequenced in a study of shared clonotypes between healthy human individuals. Naivety among CD8 cells was defined by CD45RO negativity and positive CCR7 selection, thereby excluding terminally differentiated effector memory CD45RA+ cells. Libraries were prepared by immunoSEQ multiplex PCR; TCRdb keeps only in-frame clonotypes and omits some of them. This sample has around 580,000 clones; about 98% occur once, and the top ten carry 0.3%. The specimen was naive CD8+ T cells sorted from blood. All receptors derive from a man aged 25-45 years in good health.

This sequence joins TRBV28 and TRBJ2-2; TRBD1 aligns across 12 bases. CDR1 and CDR2 (germline): MDHEN, SYDVKM. The length of the CDR3 is 16 residues. The trim removed 5 bases at V and 7 bases at J, leaving 8 bases unmatched. The CDR3 loop reads CASSEPGQGAHGELFF. In DNA, the CDR3 is TGTGCCAGCAGTGAACCGGGACAGGGGGCCCACGGGGAGCTGTTTTTT.

The V call is TRBV29-1, the J call TRBJ1-3, with D unclear. V lost 5 bases and J 2 bases, leaving 7 bases between the germline ends. Germline values: CDR1 SQVTM, CDR2 ANQGSEA. The CDR3 is 12 residues long. The CDR3: CSVLGPGNTIYF. The CDR3 region has the DNA TGCAGCGTTCTAGGCCCTGGAAACACCATATATTTT.

The chain carries TRBV2 and TRBJ1-5, with D tentatively TRBD1 (6 bases). The germline CDR1 and CDR2 sequences are SNHLY and FYNNEI. CDR3 length equals 19 residues. Trimming left V 4 bases short and J 0 bases short, with 22 bases between. The CDR3 bases are TGTGCCAGCAGTGCCCCCAGGGGTACACCGTTGCCTAGCAATCAGCCCCAGCATTTT. This sequence encodes CASSAPRGTPLPSNQPQHF. The complete variable domain, with remaining parts taken from reference TRBV2 and TRBJ1-5, reads EPEVTQTPSHQVTQMGQEVILRCVPISNHLYFYWYRQILGQKVEFLVSFYNNEISEKSEIFDDQFSVERPDGSNFTLKIRSTKLEDSAMYFCASSAPRGTPLPSNQPQHFGDGTRLSIL.

This clone appeared a single time. This chain uses TRBV15 with TRBJ2-7; 9 bases agree with TRBD2. This CDR3 comprises 20 residues. V lost 0 bases and J lost 3; bases outside the gene matches: 18. Germline loops: CDR1 LNHNV, CDR2 YYDKDF (reference sequence). The CDR3 DNA follows: TGTGCCACCAGCAGAGATAAGGTTTCGGGGAGTAGCGGGGGCAACTACGAGCAGTACTTC. Translating gives CATSRDKVSGSSGGNYEQYF.

The V gene is TRBV2, the J gene TRBJ2-1, with a tentative D call TRBD2 (6 bases). This CDR3 is built from 16 residues. V was trimmed by 1 base and J by 6 bases, leaving 16 bases between them. Germline V lookup: CDR1 SNHLY, CDR2 FYNNEI. The CDR3 sequence is CASSEVGGALSNEQFF. In DNA, the CDR3 is TGTGCCAGCAGTGAAGTAGGAGGGGCCTTAAGCAATGAGCAGTTCTTC.

This chain uses TRBV25-1 with TRBJ2-3, with 11 bases fitting TRBD2. J gave up 3 bases and V 2 bases, and 4 bases lay outside the gene matches. CDR1 is MGHDK and CDR2 is SYGVNS in the germline V gene. The CDR3 contains 16 residues. CDR3 in amino acids: CASSEERLAGTDTQYF. For the CDR3, the DNA is TGTGCCAGCAGTGAAGAGAGACTAGCGGGGACAGATACGCAGTATTTT.

The rearrangement links TRBV10-2 to TRBJ2-7; no clear D gene. The germline gives CDR1 WSHSY, CDR2 SAAADI. V lost 6 bases to trimming and J lost 6 bases, with 6 bases between them. This CDR3 contains 10 residues. The CDR3 bases are TGCGCCAGCAGAGATTCCGAGCAGTACTTC. Translating it yields CASRDSEQYF.

The chain links TRBV4-1 to TRBJ1-1, with D hard to call. Germline assignment: CDR1 MGHRA and CDR2 YSYEKL. V shed 0 bases and J shed 6 bases, with 8 bases lying between them. The CDR3 has 13 residues. CDR3 protein: CASSQDKGAEAFF. The CDR3 DNA reads TGCGCCAGCAGCCAAGATAAAGGCGCTGAAGCTTTCTTT.

This chain uses TRBV6-5 with TRBJ2-2; the D call may be TRBD1 or TRBD2 (5 bases each). Germline CDR1 MNHEY, CDR2 SVGAGI. The CDR3 consists of 15 residues. Trimming took off 6 bases at V and 3 bases at J, with 14 bases between the two ends. DNA of the CDR3: TGTGCCAGCAGCATCGTAGGGGACGACACCGGGGAGCTGTTTTTT. This encodes CASSIVGDDTGELFF.

This chain connects TRBV5-1 to TRBJ2-7; D ambiguous. Germline values: CDR1 SGHRS, CDR2 YFSETQ. V shed 2 bases and J shed 0 bases, with 0 bases lying between them. There are 11 residues in the CDR3. The CDR3: CASSFSYEQYF. CDR3 DNA: TGCGCCAGCAGCTTCTCCTACGAGCAGTACTTC. Variable domain in full (rest from reference TRBV5-1 and TRBJ2-7): KAGVTQTPRYLIKTRGQQVTLSCSPISGHRSVSWYQQTPGQGLQFLFEYFSETQRNKGNFPGRFSGRQFSNSRSEMNVSTLELGDSALYLCASSFSYEQYFGPGTRLTVT.

The DNA of the CDR3 is TGTGCCAGCCCAAGGGTAGCGGGAACGAAATACTACGAGCAGTACTTC. Protein: CASPRVAGTKYYEQYF. This chain connects TRBV2 to TRBJ2-7, with 8 bases that match TRBD2. This CDR3 has 16 amino acids. The V and J ends lost 8 bases and 3 bases, in that order; junction bases with no gene match: 15. The germline V gene has CDR1 SNHLY and CDR2 FYNNEI.

The V call is TRBV7-9, the J call TRBJ2-1; no clear D. This CDR3 spans 15 amino acids. CDR1 is SEHNR, CDR2 FQNEAQ, per germline (reference sequence). V lost 1 base, J lost 1 base, and 8 bases lay in between. The CDR3 coding sequence is TGTGCCAGCAGCTTAGTAGCCGGATCCTACAATGAGCAGTTCTTC. It codes for CASSLVAGSYNEQFF.

The chain uses TRBV14 and TRBJ2-5, with 8 bases identical to TRBD1. J lost 8 bases, V lost 3 bases, and 5 bases had no gene match. This CDR3 has 13 residues. Looked up from germline, CDR1 is SGHDN and CDR2 is FVKESK. The CDR3, as DNA: TGTGCCAGCAGCCATCGGACAGGGAAAACCCAGTACTTC. Amino acid sequence: CASSHRTGKTQYF.

The V and J genes are TRBV4-3 and TRBJ2-7, with TRBD2 matching 8 bases. The CDR3 contains 17 residues. Per germline, CDR1 LGHNA and CDR2 YSLEER. With 1 base clipped from V and 2 bases from J, the junction kept 10 bases outside the gene matches. The CDR3 sequence: CASSQGRGGSETYEQYF. CDR3 nucleotide sequence: TGCGCCAGCAGCCAAGGACGGGGGGGTTCTGAGACCTACGAGCAGTACTTC.

This clone was detected only once. CDR3 nucleotides: TGTGCCAGCAACCAATCCCGGGACAGGGAAAGAGGCTACACCTTC. Translating it yields CASNQSRDRERGYTF. This chain uses TRBV7-9 with TRBJ1-2; 9 nucleotides match TRBD1. The junction had 14 bases not matched to a gene; V was cut back by 7 bases and J by 8 bases. From germline, CDR1 is SEHNR and CDR2 FQNEAQ (reference sequence). This CDR3 comprises 15 residues. The full variable domain, its missing parts supplied by reference TRBV7-9 and TRBJ1-2, is DTGVSQNPRHKITKRGQNVTFRCDPISEHNRLYWYRQTLGQGPEFLTYFQNEAQLEKSRLLSDRFSAERPKGSFSTLEIQRTEQGDSAMYLCASNQSRDRERGYTFGSGTRLTVV.

V is TRBV11-2 and J is TRBJ2-7; D remains unclear. The ends were cut back, 5 bases at V and 2 bases at J, with 19 bases in the middle. This CDR3 has 16 residues. CDR1 and CDR2 (germline): SGHAT, FQNNGV. The CDR3 region is CASSRRSRTSAYEQYF. The CDR3 DNA sequence: TGTGCCAGCAGCCGACGGTCCCGGACCTCAGCCTACGAGCAGTACTTC.

Comments on this clone: The identical CDR3 is also encoded by other nucleotide sequences in the sample. This chain joins TRBV15 and TRBJ1-3; 9 bases align to TRBD1. CDR3 length: 15 residues. Trimming cost V 4 bases and J 4 bases; bases outside gene matches: 5. Germline assignment: CDR1 LNHNV and CDR2 YYDKDF (reference sequence). The CDR3 DNA sequence: TGTGCCACCAGCAACGACAGGGGGTTAGGAAACACCATATATTTT. Its protein product is CATSNDRGLGNTIYF.

The chain recombines TRBV29-1 with TRBJ2-5; 7 bases match TRBD1. The CDR3 length is 15 residues. The V segment lost 3 bases and the J segment 5 bases; nucleotides outside the gene matches: 12. The germline V gene encodes CDR1 SQVTM and CDR2 ANQGSEA. The CDR3: CSVDGQVNLGETQYF. CDR3 coding DNA: TGCAGCGTTGACGGACAGGTTAACTTAGGGGAGACCCAGTACTTC.

Comment on this clone: Germline and junction disagree at one end, which may indicate a read error. The CDR3 loop is CSVEGRTMSSYNEQFF. The CDR3 nucleotides are TGCAGCGTGGAAGGACGAACTATGAGCTCCTACAATGAGCAGTTCTTC. V is TRBV29-1 and J is TRBJ2-1; no definite D call. The CDR3 contains 16 residues. Per germline, CDR1 SQVTM and CDR2 ANQGSEA.

V usage is TRBV5-1 and J usage is TRBJ2-1; 12 nucleotides match TRBD2. From germline, CDR1 is SGHRS and CDR2 YFSETQ. Trimming cost V 4 bases and J 10 bases; bases outside gene matches: 12. The length of the CDR3 is 16 residues. The CDR3 reads CASSKALAGGPEEQFF. The CDR3 DNA reads as TGCGCCAGCAGCAAAGCCCTAGCGGGAGGGCCGGAAGAGCAGTTCTTC.

The gene calls are TRBV28 and TRBJ2-1, with 8 nucleotides matching TRBD2. The CDR3 sequence is 18 residues long. The germline gives CDR1 MDHEN, CDR2 SYDVKM. V dropped 2 bases and J dropped 1; count of bases not matched to a gene: 10. Written as DNA, the CDR3 is TGTGCCAGCAGTTTAGGGACCTGGGGCGGGAGGTCCTACAATGAGCAGTTCTTC. It specifies CASSLGTWGGRSYNEQFF.

The J gene is TRBJ2-7, the V gene TRBV5-4; either TRBD1 or TRBD2 may supply D (5 bases each). Germline CDR1 is SGHNT and CDR2 is YYREEE (reference sequence). The V and J ends lost 3 bases and 2 bases respectively, with 12 bases between them. The CDR3 contains 14 residues. The CDR3 here is CASSWDAVAYEQYF. Written as DNA, the CDR3 is TGTGCCAGCAGCTGGGACGCGGTCGCCTACGAGCAGTACTTC.

The genes are TRBV21-1 and TRBJ2-2; the DNA was not compared with TRBD1, the D call given in the table. TRBV21-1 has pseudogene status. The CDR3 has 15 amino acids. In nucleotides, the CDR3 is TGTGCCAGCAGCCGGCAGGGGGCCCTACCCAGGGAGCTGTTTTTT. It yields the protein CASSRQGALPRELFF.

The genes are TRBV7-9 and TRBJ2-5; D is possibly TRBD2 (6 bases). Per germline, CDR1 SEHNR and CDR2 FQNEAQ (reference sequence). Trimming pared 5 bases from V and 7 bases from J, leaving 20 bases between. The CDR3 runs 15 residues. CDR3 nucleotides: TGTGCCAGCAGCACCACGTCGGAGGGACGGGGGACCCAGTACTTC. It encodes CASSTTSEGRGTQYF.

The chain combines TRBV4-2 with TRBJ1-2; no definite D call. V lost 1 base and J lost 8, with 14 bases in between. Germline V gene sequence: CDR1 LGHNA, CDR2 YNFKEQ. CDR3 length: 14 amino acids. Here the CDR3 DNA reads TGTGCCAGCAGCCAAGGTCCCGGGCTCTCGGGCTACACCTTC. The encoded protein is CASSQGPGLSGYTF.

With respect to this clone: Other DNA variants within this sample encode the same CDR3. The chain couples TRBV5-1 to TRBJ1-1, with D maybe TRBD1 (5 bases). The CDR3 length is 15 residues. Deletions cut 0 bases from V and 0 bases from J, with 9 bases between. Germline CDR1 and CDR2: SGHRS and YFSETQ. The chain's CDR3 is CASSLGQGMNTEAFF. CDR3 in DNA: TGCGCCAGCAGCTTGGGGCAGGGCATGAACACTGAAGCTTTCTTT. The variable domain in full, with the rest retrieved from reference TRBV5-1 and TRBJ1-1, is KAGVTQTPRYLIKTRGQQVTLSCSPISGHRSVSWYQQTPGQGLQFLFEYFSETQRNKGNFPGRFSGRQFSNSRSEMNVSTLELGDSALYLCASSLGQGMNTEAFFGQGTRLTVV.